Listed below are T cell receptor beta chains from one sample, sequenced in a study of OX40 agonist ivuxolimab in advanced cancers. Using immunoSEQ multiplex PCR, the repertoire was profiled, and TCRdb retains in-frame clones only, with some absent. Among approximately 90,000 clones, roughly 89% were seen once, and the ten largest hold about 0.3%. Source: CD4+ or CD8+ T cells sorted from blood, taken in a trial of the OX40 agonist ivuxolimab. The receptors here all came from an adult with an advanced solid tumor such as melanoma, head and neck, liver or kidney cancer. Each CDR3 is given with its conserved first and last residue. The D gene is left open where the match is weak. Rows may omit the clone size; those that give it use once, few, many or a size class.

j_gene | d_gene | abundance | v_gene | CDR3nt | CDR3aa
TRBJ2-3 | TRBD2 | - | TRBV19 | TGTGCCAGTGGGGAGGGAAATACGCAGTATTTT | CASGEGNTQYF
TRBJ1-4 | - | - | TRBV27 | TGTGCCAGCAGTTTAGGGACCGAACGGAACAAACTGTTTTTT | CASSLGTERNKLFF
TRBJ1-6 | - | - | TRBV10-3 | TGTGCCTCCAGCAGCTCCTATAATTCACCCCTCCACTTT | CASSSSYNSPLHF
TRBJ1-2 | - | - | TRBV5-1 | TGCGCCAGCAGCTTAGAGGGTCGCCTAGGGGGCTACACCTTC | CASSLEGRLGGYTF
TRBJ1-3 | - | - | TRBV19 | TGTGCCAGTAGTCGACAGCGCGGACTCGACACCATATATTTT | CASSRQRGLDTIYF
TRBJ1-1 | - | - | TRBV6-6 | TGTGCCAGCAGCGACCCCCAGGGGTCTGGTGAAGCTTTCTTT | CASSDPQGSGEAFF
TRBJ1-2 | - | few | TRBV7-2 | TGTGCCAGCAGCTCTAGGACGGGCTATGGCTACACCTTC | CASSSRTGYGYTF
TRBJ2-7 | - | - | TRBV9 | TGTGCCAGCAGCGTAGATGTCGGAAGCTCCTACGAGCAGTACTTC | CASSVDVGSSYEQYF
TRBJ1-1 | - | - | TRBV4-3 | TGCGCCAGCAGCCGGACCCTGCAGGGCACTGAAGCTTTCTTT | CASSRTLQGTEAFF
TRBJ2-5 | - | once | TRBV9 | TGTGCCAGCTCTAGGTCTAGCTTAATGGAAGAGACCCAGTACTTC | CASSRSSLMEETQYF
TRBJ2-3 | TRBD2 | - | TRBV28 | TGTGCCAGCAGTCCCGCGGGAGATTCATATACGCAGTATTTT | CASSPAGDSYTQYF
TRBJ2-5 | - | - | TRBV5-4 | TGTGCCAGCAGCTTGGGCTCTTTAACAGCCCAAGAGACCCAGTACTTC | CASSLGSLTAQETQYF
TRBJ2-7 | TRBD2 | few | TRBV28 | TGTGCCAGCAGCTATAAAGTGGCTAGCGGAGACAGATACGAGCAGTACTTC | CASSYKVASGDRYEQYF
TRBJ2-7 | - | - | TRBV10-3 | TGTGCCATCAAGGCGGGGGCAGGCGAGCAGTACTTC | CAIKAGAGEQYF
TRBJ2-2 | - | - | TRBV5-1 | TGCGCCAGCAGCTTGGTCATCAGGGAAGGCACCGGGGAGCTGTTTTTT | CASSLVIREGTGELFF
TRBJ2-4 | - | - | TRBV18 | TGTGCCAGCTCTCTCCGGGGGGCGCAGAACATTCAGTACTTC | CASSLRGAQNIQYF
TRBJ1-1 | TRBD1 | - | TRBV12-5 | TGTGCTAGTGGTTCCACAGGGGGCTCAACTGAAGCTTTCTTT | CASGSTGGSTEAFF
TRBJ2-3 | - | - | TRBV30 | TGTGCCCAGGCGCTATCTAGCACAGATACGCAGTATTTT | CAQALSSTDTQYF
TRBJ1-1 | - | - | TRBV4-3 | TGCGCCAGCAGCTACCGACAGACGAACACTGAAGCTTTCTTT | CASSYRQTNTEAFF
TRBJ1-3 | TRBD1 | - | TRBV4-2 | TGTGCCAGCAGCCAAGGGCAGGGGGAAAACACCATATATTTT | CASSQGQGENTIYF
TRBJ1-2 | - | - | TRBV19 | TGTGCCAGTACCGAAAGGGTGGCCTATGGCTACACCTTC | CASTERVAYGYTF
TRBJ1-2 | - | - | TRBV7-9 | TGTGCCAGCAGCTTAGGCCAGTTTAACTATGGCTACACCTTC | CASSLGQFNYGYTF
TRBJ1-1 | - | - | TRBV27 | TGTGCCAGCAGTTTTAACAGCATGAACACTGAAGCTTTCTTT | CASSFNSMNTEAFF
TRBJ2-3 | - | - | TRBV7-9 | TGTGCCAGCAGCCCTAATCCTCGACAGACAGATACGCAGTATTTT | CASSPNPRQTDTQYF
TRBJ1-1 | - | - | TRBV4-3 | TGCGCCAGCAGCCACTCGGGACCGCTGAACACTGAAGCTTTCTTT | CASSHSGPLNTEAFF
TRBJ2-2 | - | many | TRBV5-5 | TGTGCCAGCAGCTTGGCGGTGGGACTCAGGTCGTACGGGGAGCTGTTTTTT | CASSLAVGLRSYGELFF
TRBJ1-5 | - | - | TRBV25-1 | TGTGCCAGCAGTGAATCGGAGGAGCTATATAGCAATCAGCCCCAGCATTTT | CASSESEELYSNQPQHF
TRBJ2-7 | TRBD2 | - | TRBV6-4 | TGTGCCAGCAACGGACTAGCGGGGCAATACGAGCAGTACTTC | CASNGLAGQYEQYF
TRBJ1-2 | - | - | TRBV5-4 | TGTGCCAGCAGCTCCCCGGGGGGTATAGCTAACTATGGCTACACCTTC | CASSSPGGIANYGYTF
TRBJ2-7 | - | - | TRBV29-1 | TGCAGCGTTGGCCGGGGCAGAACCTACGAGCAGTACTTC | CSVGRGRTYEQYF
TRBJ1-4 | - | - | TRBV10-3 | TGTGCCATCAGTGACCAAGTAGTCGAAAAACTGTTTTTT | CAISDQVVEKLFF